These 11 T cell receptor beta chains came from one sample sequenced in a study of shared clonotypes between healthy human individuals. Method: immunoSEQ multiplex PCR; TCRdb's copy keeps in-frame clones and lacks some. The top ten hold around 0.13% of the sample, which has millions of clones, about 95% seen once. Sequences were obtained from naive CD4+ T cells sorted from blood. Subset specified: CD45RA+ positively selected. The source is a man younger than 35 in good health.

This clone appeared a single time. The chain is built from TRBV11-2 and TRBJ2-1, with D possibly TRBD1 on 5 matching bases. Germline-derived CDR1 and CDR2 are SGHAT and FQNNGV. Deletions cut 1 base from V and 9 bases from J, with 16 bases between. The CDR3 totals 15 residues. CDR3 region: CASSLGGRLSIEQFF. In DNA form, the CDR3 reads TGTGCCAGCAGCTTAGGGGGCAGACTTAGTATTGAGCAGTTCTTC. The full variable domain, its missing parts supplied by reference TRBV11-2 and TRBJ2-1, is EAGVAQSPRYKIIEKRQSVAFWCNPISGHATLYWYQQILGQGPKLLIQFQNNGVVDDSQLPKDRFSAERLKGVDSTLKIQPAKLEDSAVYLCASSLGGRLSIEQFFGPGTRLTVL.

Worth noting for this clone: Other DNA sequences in the sample encode the same CDR3. V usage is TRBV7-9 and J usage is TRBJ1-4; 8 nucleotides match TRBD1. The length of the CDR3 is 14 residues. The germline V gene has CDR1 SEHNR and CDR2 FQNEAQ (reference sequence). Unmatched junction bases numbered 7, after V lost 5 bases and J lost 8 bases. The CDR3 bases are TGTGCCAGCAGCCAGGACAGGGTAGGGGAAAAACTGTTTTTT. It yields the protein CASSQDRVGEKLFF.

This chain connects TRBV2 to TRBJ2-3; D is unresolved. CDR3 size: 13 residues. Germline V gives CDR1 SNHLY, CDR2 FYNNEI. Trimming removed 4 bases at V and 2 bases at J, with 7 bases between. DNA of the CDR3: TGTGCCAGCAGTGGCTGGTTCACAGATACGCAGTATTTT. Its translation is CASSGWFTDTQYF.

The rearrangement uses TRBV7-2 and TRBJ1-1; TRBD1 is a possible D gene (5 bases). Germline loops: CDR1 SGHTA, CDR2 FQGNSA. Trimming took 5 bases from V and 0 from J, leaving 16 bases between them. The CDR3 sequence is 16 residues long. CDR3 region: CASSPNRPTLNTEAFF. The CDR3 DNA reads TGTGCCAGCAGCCCCAACAGGCCGACGCTGAACACTGAAGCTTTCTTT.

J is TRBJ2-7 and V is TRBV5-4; 10 bases are shared with TRBD2. The germline CDR1 and CDR2 sequences are SGHNT and YYREEE (reference sequence). The CDR3 runs to 15 residues. The trim removed 3 bases at V and 2 bases at J, leaving 5 bases unmatched. The CDR3 protein is CASSYSGRATYEQYF. In nucleotides, the CDR3 is TGTGCCAGCAGCTACAGCGGGAGGGCCACCTACGAGCAGTACTTC.

The chain is built from TRBV28 and TRBJ2-3; 8 bases are a match to TRBD1. Germline V gives CDR1 MDHEN, CDR2 SYDVKM. Trimming took 5 bases from V and 8 from J; bases not matched to a gene: 12. The length of the CDR3 is 15 residues. DNA of the CDR3: TGTGCCAGCAGTCCCCGGGACAGGCCCATGAGTACGCAGTATTTT. Amino acids: CASSPRDRPMSTQYF.

A single count supports this clone. The chain has TRBV4-3 and TRBJ2-5, with D tentatively TRBD1 or TRBD2 (5 bases each). The CDR3 totals 14 residues. Trimming stripped 4 bases from V and 3 bases from J, with 12 bases between. The germline V gene has CDR1 LGHNA and CDR2 YSLEER. The CDR3 nucleotides are TGCGCCAGCAGCCCGGGACGGACGAAAGAGACCCAGTACTTC. The encoded protein is CASSPGRTKETQYF.

The genes are TRBV2 and TRBJ1-1; 7 positions agree with TRBD1. This CDR3 is built from 18 residues. The V gene's germline CDR1 is SNHLY and CDR2 FYNNEI. V was pared by 2 bases and J by 4 bases, with 16 bases of the junction left unmatched. The CDR3 nucleotides are TGTGCCAGCAGTGAATATTGGTGGCCAGGGGGTGTGGGCACTGAAGCTTTCTTT. Its translation is CASSEYWWPGGVGTEAFF.

This chain joins TRBV6-1 and TRBJ1-6; possible D gene TRBD1, 5 bases. The V end was cut by 8 bases, the J end by 7 bases, with 15 bases between. Germline V CDR1 and CDR2: MNHNS, SASEGT. CDR3 length equals 14 residues. The CDR3 region is CASDKLGENSPLHF. The DNA of the CDR3 is TGTGCCAGCGACAAGTTGGGGGAAAATTCACCCCTCCACTTT.

V usage is TRBV10-3 and J usage is TRBJ2-5, with 7 bases identical to TRBD2. Germline V CDR1 and CDR2: ENHRY, SYGVKD. The CDR3 contains 15 residues. With 4 bases clipped from V and 5 bases from J, the junction kept 10 bases outside the gene matches. Here the CDR3 reads CAISGGLSGYETQYF. DNA for the CDR3: TGTGCCATCAGTGGGGGACTAAGCGGGTACGAGACCCAGTACTTC.

V usage is TRBV10-2 and J usage is TRBJ1-6; 10 bases agree with TRBD1. V gave up 7 bases and J gave up 10 bases; unmatched junction bases: 10. Germline lookup yields CDR1 WSHSY and CDR2 SAAADI. This CDR3 contains 15 residues. CDR3 DNA: TGCGCCAGCAACCCGGGACAGGGGAGAGGGTCACCCCTCCACTTT. It is translated as CASNPGQGRGSPLHF.